The 14 T cell receptor beta chains given below trace back to one sample, sequenced in a study of blood T cells in healthy people across ages. Using a J-beta primer mix together with a sample-barcoded 5' primer, a second PCR was run for roughly 6 to 11 cycles. TCRdb re-called the 5' RACE reads with MiXCR, one entry per CDR3 protein. The sample has 700,000 or so distinct CDR3 sequences; approximately 40% are singletons. Sequencing was performed on blood. Receptors were obtained from a man older than 75 in good health.

This clonotype was seen ten or more times. J is TRBJ2-1 and V is TRBV15; TRBD2 agrees at 9 bases. The CDR3 consists of 15 residues. Germline-derived CDR1 and CDR2 are LNHNV and YYDKDF (reference sequence). V shed 3 bases, J shed 7 bases, and the junction held 7 bases outside the gene matches. The CDR3 loop reads CATSSLSGGKNEQFF. DNA for the CDR3: TGTGCCACCAGCAGCCTTAGCGGGGGCAAAAATGAGCAGTTCTTC.

Concerning this clonotype itself: A read error may account for a junction end that differs from germline. The genes are TRBV7-9 and TRBJ2-7, with D unresolved. Germline CDR1 is SEHNR and CDR2 is FQNEAQ (reference sequence). The CDR3 sequence is 12 residues long. The CDR3 loop reads CASSFGSNEQYF. CDR3 nucleotide sequence: TGTGCCAGCAGCTTCGGCTCCAACGAGCAGTACTTC.

This clonotype has more than one count but fewer than ten. This rearrangement joins TRBV7-9 to TRBJ2-1; weak D call: TRBD1 (5 bases). Germline CDR1 and CDR2: SEHNR and FQNEAQ (reference sequence). The CDR3 extends over 12 amino acids. V lost 5 bases and J lost 9, with 11 bases in between. The CDR3 loop is CASSPQGLEQFF. Here the CDR3 DNA reads TGTGCCAGCAGCCCCCAGGGTCTTGAGCAGTTCTTC.

With regard to this clonotype: A read error may account for a junction end that differs from germline. The chain employs TRBV27 and TRBJ2-1, with D possibly being TRBD2 (6 bases). CDR3 size: 17 residues. Germline CDR1 reads MNHEY; CDR2 reads SMNVEV (reference sequence). CDR3 coding DNA: TGTGCCAGCTCTTCCTCTGGAGGGCCCCTCCCCTACAATGAGCGGTTCTTC. This sequence encodes CASSSSGGPLPYNERFF.

This clonotype was seen more than once but under ten times. The chain recombines TRBV12-3 or TRBV12-4 with TRBJ2-2; D is perhaps TRBD2 (5 bases). V lost 6 bases and J lost 7, with 21 bases in between. The CDR3 contains 16 residues. CDR3 residues: CASSKLGLEGHGELFF. Written as DNA, the CDR3 is TGTGCCAGCAGCAAACTAGGACTTGAGGGCCACGGGGAGCTGTTTTTT.

This clonotype was seen a handful of times. This rearrangement joins TRBV6-2 or TRBV6-3 to TRBJ2-6; D perhaps matches TRBD1 (6 bases). V gave up 7 bases and J gave up 0 bases, with 13 bases separating them. The length of the CDR3 is 16 residues. Germline V lookup: CDR1 MNHEY, CDR2 SVGEGT. CDR3 in amino acids: CASNRQGFSGANVLTF. The DNA of the CDR3 is TGTGCCAGCAACCGCCAGGGGTTCTCTGGGGCCAACGTCCTGACTTTC.

The chain couples TRBV7-3 to TRBJ1-3; no clear D gene. Trimming took 6 bases from V and 16 from J, leaving 28 bases between them. Germline V gives CDR1 SGHTA, CDR2 FQGTGA. The CDR3 loop spans 15 amino acids. CDR3 protein: CASRLTSGSTYPQYF. The CDR3 DNA follows: TGTGCCAGCAGACTGACTAGCGGGAGTACATACCCACAGTATTTT.

V gene TRBV7-2 combines with J gene TRBJ2-2; D remains unclear. The germline V gene encodes CDR1 SGHTA and CDR2 FQGNSA. The CDR3 has 13 residues. Between the trimmed V and J ends, which lost 5 bases and 0 bases, there was a span of 4 bases. The CDR3 nucleotides are TGTGCCAGCAGCATGCCGAACACCGGGGAGCTGTTTTTT. Residues: CASSMPNTGELFF.

The V and J genes are TRBV12-3 or TRBV12-4 and TRBJ1-5; D uncertain. The CDR3 consists of 16 residues. The ends were cut back, 6 bases at V and 1 base at J, with 16 bases in the middle. CDR3 nucleotide sequence: TGTGCCAGCAGAGATCAACCCAGGACGAGCAATCAGCCCCAGCATTTT. Translated, it gives CASRDQPRTSNQPQHF.

At least ten counts were recorded for this clonotype. The chain recombines TRBV10-3 with TRBJ2-7, with D unresolved. CDR1 and CDR2 (germline): ENHRY, SYGVKD. Deletions cut 3 bases from V and 6 bases from J, with 12 bases between. The length of the CDR3 is 13 residues. The CDR3 loop reads CAISEKVTFEQYF. Written as DNA, the CDR3 is TGTGCCATCAGTGAAAAGGTCACCTTCGAGCAGTACTTC.

The chain links TRBV27 to TRBJ2-3, with 13 bases aligning to TRBD2. Germline CDR1 is MNHEY and CDR2 is SMNVEV (reference sequence). The CDR3 is 19 amino acids. Trimming cost V 3 bases and J 2 bases; bases outside gene matches: 11. Here the CDR3 reads CASSLSASTSGRATDTQYF. For the CDR3, the DNA is TGTGCCAGCAGTTTGTCGGCATCAACTAGCGGGAGGGCCACAGATACGCAGTATTTT.

This clonotype was seen a handful of times. V and J are TRBV7-8 and TRBJ2-3, with TRBD2 matching over 11 bases. V lost 1 base and J lost 0; bases outside the gene matches: 6. Germline loops: CDR1 SGHVS, CDR2 FQNEAQ. This CDR3 has 18 amino acids. The CDR3 bases are TGTGCCAGCAGCTTAGGAACTAGCGGGAGCCCTAGCACAGATACGCAGTATTTT. This gives the protein CASSLGTSGSPSTDTQYF.

The chain is built from TRBV6-2 or TRBV6-3 and TRBJ1-1, with a possible D match to TRBD1 (5 bases). Germline V lookup: CDR1 MNHEY, CDR2 SVGEGT. This CDR3 has 14 amino acids. V lost 8 bases and J lost 4, with 17 bases in between. CDR3 region: CASARGGGGTEAFF. CDR3 DNA: TGTGCCAGCGCCCGTGGGGGGGGAGGCACTGAAGCTTTCTTT.

This clonotype occurred a few times. At one boundary the junction diverges from the germline segment, which might be a read error. V usage is TRBV11-2 and J usage is TRBJ2-5, with TRBD2 identical over 8 bases. The CDR3 is 16 residues long. Per the germline V gene, CDR1 is SGHAT and CDR2 is FQNNGV. CDR3 coding DNA: TGTGCCGGCAGCTTAGATTACGGGAGGGCCGGAGAGACCCAGTACTTC. This translates into CAGSLDYGRAGETQYF.